This T cell receptor beta chain originates from a study of T cell repertoires in cytomegalovirus infection. With regard to this clonotype: The antigen is unknown.

MiXCR, applied by TCRdb to the reads, yields one record per CDR3 protein. The sample consists of hundreds of thousands of distinct CDR3 sequences, 33% of them appearing once. This CDR3 has 15 amino acids. Germline assignment: CDR1 MGHRA and CDR2 YSYEKL. The V gene lost 0 bases and the J gene lost 2 bases, with 10 bases spanning the gap. The sequence was obtained from a human donor in good health (CMV status not recorded). Some clones in this sample may be carry-over from other donors' samples. The sample in question was cultured PBMCs, obtained from culture after CMV antigen stimulation. This chain connects TRBV4-1 to TRBJ1-2; D call uncertain. CDR3 nucleotide sequence: TGCGCCAGCAGCCAAGATGGGTTGGGGAACTATGGCTACACCTTC. Translation gives CASSQDGLGNYGYTF.